Shown below are 29 T cell receptor beta chains from a single sample sequenced in a study of T cell clonotyping in hematopoietic cell transplantation. Clones were read by immunoSEQ multiplex PCR, and TCRdb kept only the in-frame ones, dropping some. The sample carries about 15,000 clones, approximately 56% recorded once. The sequenced material came from PBMCs. These TCRs come from a human donor who either received an allogeneic hematopoietic cell transplant for a myeloid malignancy or was a related donor (not recorded which). Some clones in this sample may be carry-over from other donors' samples.

The chain joins TRBV29-1 to TRBJ2-3; TRBD2 agrees at 9 bases. The V segment lost 6 bases and the J segment 3 bases; nucleotides outside the gene matches: 10. CDR3 size: 15 residues. CDR1 and CDR2 from the germline V gene are SQVTM and ANQGSEA. The CDR3 region is CSVESSGSHTDTQYF. The CDR3 nucleotides read TGCAGCGTAGAAAGTAGCGGGAGTCATACAGATACGCAGTATTTT.

The chain recombines TRBV7-2 with TRBJ1-5; the D is unclear. The germline V gene encodes CDR1 SGHTA and CDR2 FQGNSA. V gave up 3 bases and J gave up 8 bases, with 17 bases separating them. This CDR3 contains 15 residues. The CDR3 nucleotides are TGTGCCAGCAGCTTGGGCTTACCCGTAACCAAGCCCCAGCATTTT. Translating it yields CASSLGLPVTKPQHF.

This clone has a handful of counts. The genes are TRBV7-6 and TRBJ2-2; the D gene is possibly TRBD1 (6 bases). This CDR3 has 16 residues. Germline CDR1 and CDR2: SGHVS and FNYEAQ. Trimming shortened V by 2 bases and J by 3 bases, and 13 bases separated the two germline ends. This CDR3 is CASSLKVRGHTGELFF. In DNA form, the CDR3 reads TGTGCCAGCAGCTTAAAGGTCAGGGGACACACCGGGGAGCTGTTTTTT.

The chain couples TRBV29-1 to TRBJ1-1, with 7 bases aligning to TRBD1. The CDR3 sequence is 14 residues long. J lost 5 bases, V lost 6 bases, and 12 bases had no gene match. The germline gives CDR1 SQVTM, CDR2 ANQGSEA. In DNA, the CDR3 is TGCAGCGTACCTCGGACAGGTTTGCAAACTGAAGCTTTCTTT. It yields the protein CSVPRTGLQTEAFF.

This chain's CDR3 is CASSQLASSYNEQFF. In nucleotides, the CDR3 is TGCGCCAGCAGCCAACTAGCGAGCTCCTACAATGAGCAGTTCTTC. The J gene is TRBJ2-1, the V gene TRBV4-3; a possible D gene is TRBD2 (6 bases). CDR3 length: 15 amino acids. The V gene's germline CDR1 is LGHNA and CDR2 YSLEER. The V end was cut by 2 bases, the J end by 0 bases, with 8 bases between.

The chain couples TRBV6-5 to TRBJ2-7; D remains ambiguous. There are 16 residues in the CDR3. V was shortened by 0 bases and J by 2 bases, with 14 bases between the two germline ends. Per germline, CDR1 MNHEY and CDR2 SVGAGI. The chain's CDR3 is CASSYSSADKPYEQYF. The CDR3 DNA reads TGTGCCAGCAGTTACTCGTCAGCAGACAAGCCCTACGAGCAGTACTTC.

The chain uses TRBV6-5 and TRBJ1-5; D possibly corresponds to TRBD1 (6 bases). The V and J ends lost 6 bases and 1 base respectively, with 13 bases between them. The V gene's germline CDR1 is MNHEY and CDR2 SVGAGI. The CDR3 has 15 residues. Here the CDR3 DNA reads TGTGCCAGCAGACCTCAGGGGTTAAGCAATCAGCCCCAGCATTTT. Translation: CASRPQGLSNQPQHF.

This rearrangement joins TRBV6-5 to TRBJ2-2, with 11 bases aligning to TRBD2. The junction had 4 bases not matched to a gene; V was cut back by 6 bases and J by 4 bases. From germline, CDR1 is MNHEY and CDR2 SVGAGI. CDR3 length: 15 amino acids. The CDR3 DNA reads TGTGCCAGCAGCGCCGGGACTAGCGGCACCGGGGAGCTGTTTTTT. Protein: CASSAGTSGTGELFF.

The rearrangement uses TRBV30 and TRBJ2-1; D perhaps matches TRBD2 (6 bases). The CDR3 consists of 17 residues. Germline V gives CDR1 GTSNPN, CDR2 SVGIG (reference sequence). V lost 1 base to trimming and J lost 1 base, with 17 bases between them. The CDR3 sequence is CAWSGGSTSMSYNEQFF. CDR3 sequence (DNA): TGTGCCTGGAGTGGGGGGTCAACTAGCATGTCCTACAATGAGCAGTTCTTC. Full variable domain (rest looked up from reference TRBV30 and TRBJ2-1): SQTIHQWPATLVQPVGSPLSLECTVEGTSNPNLYWYRQAAGRGLQLLFYSVGIGQISSEVPQNLSASRPQDRQFILSSKKLLLSDSGFYLCAWSGGSTSMSYNEQFFGPGTRLTVL.

The chain combines TRBV7-9 with TRBJ2-7; D remains unclear. Deletions cut 3 bases from V and 4 bases from J, with 7 bases between. CDR1 is SEHNR and CDR2 is FQNEAQ in the germline V gene (reference sequence). The CDR3 covers 12 residues. The DNA of the CDR3 is TGTGCCAGCAGCTTGACTGGATACGAGCAGTACTTC. It specifies CASSLTGYEQYF.

This sequence joins TRBV29-1 and TRBJ1-1, with a weak D call TRBD1 (5 bases). The CDR3 contains 13 residues. V lost 5 bases and J lost 1, with 11 bases in between. Germline values: CDR1 SQVTM, CDR2 ANQGSEA. Here the CDR3 reads CSVQDGGNTEAFF. CDR3 nucleotide sequence: TGCAGCGTTCAGGACGGGGGGAACACTGAAGCTTTCTTT.

The chain recombines TRBV7-2 with TRBJ1-2; D is ambiguous. Trimming stripped 4 bases from V and 0 bases from J, with 9 bases between. Germline-derived CDR1 and CDR2 are SGHTA and FQGNSA. The CDR3 runs 14 residues. The CDR3 sequence is CASSSEPTNYGYTF. CDR3 nucleotide sequence: TGTGCCAGCAGCTCAGAGCCGACTAACTATGGCTACACCTTC.

This clone showed up just a few times. The chain joins TRBV2 to TRBJ1-5; 10 nucleotides line up with TRBD1. The germline gives CDR1 SNHLY, CDR2 FYNNEI. This CDR3 has 15 residues. The J segment lost 7 bases and the V segment lost 6 bases, leaving 9 bases of the junction unmatched. CDR3 sequence (DNA): TGTGCCAGCAGAATACGGACAGGGGGAGGCCAGCCCCAGCATTTT. Translated, it gives CASRIRTGGGQPQHF.

A few counts support this clone. The chain joins TRBV6-5 to TRBJ1-6; TRBD1 is a possible D gene (6 bases). This CDR3 spans 15 amino acids. Germline V CDR1 and CDR2: MNHEY, SVGAGI. V was cut by 10 bases and J by 14 bases, with 27 bases left in between. This CDR3 reads CATSPVVHGQGTLHF. Written as DNA, the CDR3 is TGTGCCACCTCGCCAGTGGTCCATGGGCAGGGGACCCTCCACTTT.

The V and J genes are TRBV30 and TRBJ2-7, with D perhaps matching TRBD2 (6 bases). V was clipped by 2 bases and J by 3 bases, with 17 bases between them. CDR3 length: 15 residues. CDR1 GTSNPN and CDR2 SVGIG come from the germline V gene (reference sequence). CDR3 DNA sequence: TGTGCCTGGAGTCCAAACACCGGGACTTACTACGAGCAGTACTTC. Translation gives CAWSPNTGTYYEQYF.

V and J are TRBV27 and TRBJ2-7, with 7 bases matching TRBD2. Germline assignment: CDR1 MNHEY and CDR2 SMNVEV (reference sequence). There are 13 residues in the CDR3. J gave up 2 bases and V 4 bases, and 2 bases lay outside the gene matches. CDR3 bases: TGTGCCAGCAGTTGGGGGGGTCCCTACGAGCAGTACTTC. Translation gives CASSWGGPYEQYF.

V is TRBV7-6 and J is TRBJ1-2; D may be TRBD1 (5 bases). CDR3 length: 15 amino acids. Germline V gene data show CDR1 as SGHVS and CDR2 as FNYEAQ. The V gene lost 7 bases and the J gene lost 4 bases, with 19 bases spanning the gap. The CDR3: CASNYIGGSPYGYTF. In DNA, the CDR3 is TGTGCCAGCAACTATATCGGGGGGAGTCCCTATGGCTACACCTTC.

This clone was observed a few times. J is TRBJ1-1 and V is TRBV30; D is undetermined. Germline V gives CDR1 GTSNPN, CDR2 SVGIG (reference sequence). V was shortened by 5 bases and J by 8 bases, with 12 bases between the two germline ends. The CDR3 has 11 amino acids. CDR3 DNA sequence: TGTGCCTGGGGCCCGGGCGAAGAAGCTTTCTTT. It is translated as CAWGPGEEAFF.

The rearrangement joins TRBV6-6 to TRBJ1-3, with D tentatively TRBD1 (6 bases). Germline V gives CDR1 MNHNY, CDR2 SVGAGI (reference sequence). CDR3 length: 13 residues. V lost 6 bases to trimming and J lost 8 bases, with 14 bases between them. This CDR3 reads CASRTGNLHTIYF. CDR3 DNA: TGTGCCAGCAGAACAGGGAACCTACACACCATATATTTT.

V usage is TRBV25-1 and J usage is TRBJ2-2, with 11 bases identical to TRBD2. V was clipped by 8 bases and J by 5 bases; unmatched bases: 7. Looked up from germline, CDR1 is MGHDK and CDR2 is SYGVNS. This CDR3 has 15 residues. The CDR3 loop reads CASWGRLAGTGELFF. The DNA for the CDR3 is TGTGCCAGCTGGGGGAGACTAGCGGGGACCGGGGAGCTGTTTTTT.

The chain couples TRBV5-1 to TRBJ2-1; 13 positions agree with TRBD2. The V segment lost 0 bases and the J segment 9 bases; nucleotides outside the gene matches: 6. The germline V gene has CDR1 SGHRS and CDR2 YFSETQ. The CDR3 sequence is 16 residues long. The CDR3 is CASSLGGLAGSGEQFF. CDR3 in DNA: TGCGCCAGCAGCTTGGGGGGACTAGCGGGAAGTGGTGAGCAGTTCTTC.

V gene TRBV4-2 combines with J gene TRBJ1-2; unclear D gene. V was shortened by 4 bases and J by 7 bases, with 10 bases between the two germline ends. Germline loops: CDR1 LGHNA, CDR2 YNFKEQ. The CDR3 extends over 12 amino acids. In DNA, the CDR3 is TGTGCCAGCAGCCCAGCCCTGGGTGGCTACACCTTC. Encoded protein: CASSPALGGYTF.

The rearrangement links TRBV7-2 to TRBJ2-7; no clear D gene. Germline V lookup: CDR1 SGHTA, CDR2 FQGNSA. The CDR3 spans 15 residues. Deletions cut 1 base from V and 0 bases from J, with 10 bases between. This chain's CDR3 is CASSLGPASSYEQYF. CDR3 nucleotide sequence: TGTGCCAGCAGCTTAGGACCAGCGAGCTCCTACGAGCAGTACTTC.

The V call is TRBV27, the J call TRBJ2-7; TRBD2 is a possible D gene (5 bases). Trimming left V 2 bases short and J 7 bases short, with 6 bases between. Germline loops: CDR1 MNHEY, CDR2 SMNVEV (reference sequence). This CDR3 is built from 11 residues. The CDR3 reads CASSLGGEQYF. CDR3 coding DNA: TGTGCCAGCAGTTTAGGCGGGGAGCAGTACTTC.

Here the CDR3 reads CASSLATGRLNTGELFF. The CDR3 DNA sequence: TGTGCCAGCAGCTTGGCCACGGGGCGGTTGAACACCGGGGAGCTGTTTTTT. The chain links TRBV5-6 to TRBJ2-2; D possibly uses TRBD1 or TRBD2 (5 bases each). CDR1 SGHDT and CDR2 YYEEEE come from the germline V gene. The CDR3 has 17 amino acids. The germline V and J ends were trimmed by 0 bases and 1 base, with 13 bases remaining between them.

The gene calls are TRBV30 and TRBJ1-2; D is unclear. Looked up from germline, CDR1 is GTSNPN and CDR2 is SVGIG (reference sequence). The length of the CDR3 is 13 residues. The V and J ends lost 0 bases and 3 bases respectively, with 8 bases between them. In nucleotides, the CDR3 is TGTGCCTGGAGTGTCAATGAGGACTATGGCTACACCTTC. It codes for CAWSVNEDYGYTF.

This CDR3 reads CASSYSGMGYEQYF. The CDR3 bases are TGTGCCAGCAGTTACTCCGGGATGGGATACGAGCAGTACTTC. The chain is built from TRBV6-5 and TRBJ2-7; TRBD2 might be the D (5 bases). The V gene's germline CDR1 is MNHEY and CDR2 SVGAGI. The CDR3 loop spans 14 amino acids. Trimming removed 0 bases at V and 4 bases at J, with 10 bases between.

This clone showed up just a few times. The chain links TRBV9 to TRBJ2-7; maybe TRBD2 (5 bases). This CDR3 is built from 12 residues. Germline V gives CDR1 SGDLS, CDR2 YYNGEE. Trimming removed 4 bases at V and 6 bases at J, with 11 bases between. The CDR3 nucleotides are TGTGCCAGCAGCTCTAGTCGGGGCGAGCAGTACTTC. This codes for CASSSSRGEQYF. Complete variable domain (other parts from reference TRBV9 and TRBJ2-7): DSGVTQTPKHLITATGQRVTLRCSPRSGDLSVYWYQQSLDQGLQFLIQYYNGEERAKGNILERFSAQQFPDLHSELNLSSLELGDSALYFCASSSSRGEQYFGPGTRLTVT.

In the case of this clone: One end of the junction fails to match germline, which may point to a read error. This sequence joins TRBV28 and TRBJ2-3, with 9 bases identical to TRBD2. The CDR3 is 14 amino acids. Germline CDR1 MDHEN, CDR2 SYDVKM. As DNA, the CDR3 is TGTGCCAGCAGCGATAGCGGGGGCACAGATACGCGGTATTTT. This sequence encodes CASSDSGGTDTRYF.